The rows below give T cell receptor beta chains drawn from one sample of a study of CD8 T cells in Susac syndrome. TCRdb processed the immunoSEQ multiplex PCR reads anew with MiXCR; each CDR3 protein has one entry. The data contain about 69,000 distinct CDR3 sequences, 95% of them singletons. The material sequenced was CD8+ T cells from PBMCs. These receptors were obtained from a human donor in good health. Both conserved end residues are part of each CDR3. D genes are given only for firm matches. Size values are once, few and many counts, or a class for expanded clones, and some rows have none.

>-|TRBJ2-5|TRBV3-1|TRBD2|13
TGTGCCAGCAGCCAGCGGGGGCAAGAGACCCAGTACTTC
CASSQRGQETQYF
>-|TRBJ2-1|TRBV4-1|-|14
TGCGCCAGCAGCCAAGGGTCCTACCCCAATGAGCAGTTCTTC
CASSQGSYPNEQFF
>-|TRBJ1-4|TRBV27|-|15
TGTGCCAGCAGTCCTATTGACAGTTATAATGAAAAACTGTTTTTT
CASSPIDSYNEKLFF
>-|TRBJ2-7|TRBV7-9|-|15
TGTGCCAGCAGCTTGGGCGGGGCAATATCCTACGAGCAGTACTTC
CASSLGGAISYEQYF
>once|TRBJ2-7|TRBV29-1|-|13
TGCAGCGTTGAAGGGCACGAATCCTACGAGCAGTACTTC
CSVEGHESYEQYF
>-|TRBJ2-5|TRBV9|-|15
TGTGCCAGCAGCGTAGGGGGGTGGGAGGAAGGGACCCAGTACTTC
CASSVGGWEEGTQYF
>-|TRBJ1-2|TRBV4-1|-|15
TGCGCCAGCAGCCAAGTCGGGAGCGCCAACTATGGCTACACCTTC
CASSQVGSANYGYTF
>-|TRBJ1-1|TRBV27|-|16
TGTGCCAGCAGTTTATGGGCGGACAGACCGAACACTGAAGCTTTCTTT
CASSLWADRPNTEAFF
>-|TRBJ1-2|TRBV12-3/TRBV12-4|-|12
TGTGCCGCGTCGGCAGCGTACTATGGCTACACCTTC
CAASAAYYGYTF
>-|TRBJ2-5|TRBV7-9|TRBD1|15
TGTGCCAGCAGCGGGAGGGACAGGGGGGGAGAGACCCAGTACTTC
CASSGRDRGGETQYF
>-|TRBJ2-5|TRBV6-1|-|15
TGTGCCAGCAGTGAAGCGCGTAAGACCCAAGAGACCCAGTACTTC
CASSEARKTQETQYF
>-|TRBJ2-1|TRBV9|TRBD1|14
TGTGCCAGCAGCGTAGGGGCAGGGGGCAATGAGCAGTTCTTC
CASSVGAGGNEQFF
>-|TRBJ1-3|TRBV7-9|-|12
TGTGCCAGCGCTCCCTCTGGAAACACCATATATTTT
CASAPSGNTIYF
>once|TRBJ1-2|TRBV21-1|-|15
TGTGCCAGCAGCAAAATGGAAGGGGGCGATTGTGGCTACACCTTC
CASSKMEGGDCGYTF
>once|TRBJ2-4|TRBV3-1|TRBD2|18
TGTGCCAGCAGCCAAGGGACTAGCGGGGGCCTAGCCAAAAACATTCAGTACTTC
CASSQGTSGGLAKNIQYF
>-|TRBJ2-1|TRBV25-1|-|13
TGTGCCAGCAGTGAACCGGGATACAATGAGCAGTTCTTC
CASSEPGYNEQFF
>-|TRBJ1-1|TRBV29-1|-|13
TGCAGCGTAGGGGGAGGTACGAACACTGAAGCTTTCTTT
CSVGGGTNTEAFF
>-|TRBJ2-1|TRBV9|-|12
TGTGCCAGCAGCGTAGGTTCGACTGAGCAGTTCTTC
CASSVGSTEQFF
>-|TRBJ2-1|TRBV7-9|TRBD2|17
TGTGCCAGCAGCCCCAGTTTCGTCGCTAGCGGTGACAATGAGCAGTTCTTC
CASSPSFVASGDNEQFF
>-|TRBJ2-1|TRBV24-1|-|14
TGTGCCATCGGACTGGGGAGCTCCTACAATGAGCAGTTCTTC
CAIGLGSSYNEQFF
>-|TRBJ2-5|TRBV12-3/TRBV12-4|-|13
TGTGCCAGCAGTTTCCGGGCCGGTGAGACCCAGTACTTC
CASSFRAGETQYF
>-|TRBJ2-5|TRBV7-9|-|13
TGTGCCAGCAGATCCGGGCCCCAAGAGACCCAGTACTTC
CASRSGPQETQYF
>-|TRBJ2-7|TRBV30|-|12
TGTGCCTGGAATCTAGGGTCCGGCGAGCAGTACTTC
CAWNLGSGEQYF
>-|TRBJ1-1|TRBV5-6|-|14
TGTGCCAGCGGGAGGACCGTTGGAAGGACTGAAGCTTTCTTT
CASGRTVGRTEAFF
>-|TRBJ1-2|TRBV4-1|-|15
TGCGCCAGCAGCCAGTATCAGGGTTCTAACTATGGCTACACCTTC
CASSQYQGSNYGYTF
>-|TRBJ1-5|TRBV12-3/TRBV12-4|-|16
TGTGCCAGCAGTTTAGGGTTCCCGACAGCTAATCAGCCCCAGCATTTT
CASSLGFPTANQPQHF
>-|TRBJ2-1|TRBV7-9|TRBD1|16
TGTGCCAGCAGCGGACCCGCGGGACAGGGGGGCGATGAGCAGTTCTTC
CASSGPAGQGGDEQFF
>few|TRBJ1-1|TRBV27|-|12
TGTGCCAGCAGTTTATTGGCAGGTGAAGCTTTCTTT
CASSLLAGEAFF
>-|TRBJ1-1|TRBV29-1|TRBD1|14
TGCAGCGCCGACCGGACAGGACGAACGGCTGAAGCTTTCTTT
CSADRTGRTAEAFF
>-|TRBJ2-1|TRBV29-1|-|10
TGCAGCGTTAAAAACAATGAGCAGTTCTTC
CSVKNNEQFF
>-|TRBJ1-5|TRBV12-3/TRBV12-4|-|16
TGTGCCAGCAGCGGCCGGGGGACACCCGGCGTCCAGCCCCAGCATTTT
CASSGRGTPGVQPQHF
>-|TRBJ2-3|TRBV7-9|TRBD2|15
TGTGCCAGCAGCGTCCCTAGCGGGGACACAGATACGCAGTATTTT
CASSVPSGDTDTQYF
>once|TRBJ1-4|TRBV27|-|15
TGTGCCAGCAGCCCTTCGGGACGGAATAATGAAAAACTGTTTTTT
CASSPSGRNNEKLFF
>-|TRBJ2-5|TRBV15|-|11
TGTGCCACCAGCAGCGGGGAGACCCAGTACTTC
CATSSGETQYF
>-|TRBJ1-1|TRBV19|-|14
TGTGCCAGTAGCCTGGGGGGCCCCTGGACTGAAGCTTTCTTT
CASSLGGPWTEAFF
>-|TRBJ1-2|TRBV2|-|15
TGTGCCAGCAGTGAAGAGGGGCTACAGAACTATGGCTACACCTTC
CASSEEGLQNYGYTF
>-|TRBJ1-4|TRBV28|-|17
TGTGCCAGCAGTCCCCTCGTTGCGGGGGCCTCTAATGAAAAACTGTTTTTT
CASSPLVAGASNEKLFF
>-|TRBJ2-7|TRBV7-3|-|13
TGTGCCAGCAGCCCTGACAGAGCCTACGAGCAGTACTTC
CASSPDRAYEQYF
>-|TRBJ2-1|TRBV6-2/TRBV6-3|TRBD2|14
TGTGCCAGCAGGCAAGGCGGGGGGTACAATGAGCAGTTCTTC
CASRQGGGYNEQFF
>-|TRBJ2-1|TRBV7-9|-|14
TGTGCCAGCAGCTCGACGGGTAATGGGATTGAGCAGTTCTTC
CASSSTGNGIEQFF